This TCR beta chain appears in the sequencing data of a study of blood T cell repertoires in COVID-19. Study overall: The United States, Italy and Spain provided the acute and convalescent COVID-19 samples. PBMCs, B-cell-depleted T cells, or T cells were the source of the cDNA or gDNA that made up the material.

Germline trimming cut 3 bases from V and 3 bases from J; bases unmatched to any gene: 5. Germline V gene sequence: CDR1 SGDLS, CDR2 YYNGEE. There are 15 residues in the CDR3. Study processing details: Amplified reference gene primers provided the basis for estimating nucleated cell counts. The protocol was immunoSEQ multiplex PCR, while the TCRdb copy is restricted to in-frame clones and leaves out a portion. The DNA gave D and trimming, while V, J and clone size come from that table. Of more than 95,000 clones in the sample, roughly 85% were seen once. The TCR originated in a man younger than 40 with acute or convalescent COVID-19. Material: peripheral blood. J is TRBJ1-1 and V is TRBV9; 10 bases are shared with TRBD1. In DNA form, the CDR3 reads TGTGCCAGCAGCGCGGACAGGGGGACGGACACTGAAGCTTTCTTT. This gives the protein CASSADRGTDTEAFF.